One TCR beta chain is described in this entry. As yet, its antigen is unknown. This may be a read error: a much more frequent sequence differs by one nucleotide. The entry originates in a study of spatial heterogeneity in lung cancer. Study results and limitations: Ubiquitous expanded tumor TCRs showed up in blood more at resection than follow-up.

CDR1 is MDHEN and CDR2 is SYDVKM in the germline V gene. The CDR3 length is 14 residues. J gave up 4 bases and V 6 bases, and 5 bases lay outside the gene matches. TCRdb re-called the 5' RACE reads with MiXCR, one entry per CDR3 protein. The sample holds more than 10,000 distinct CDR3 sequences, 5% to 6.5% seen once. This sample's time point: sample taken at primary tumor resection. Researchers sequenced whole RNA taken from tumor, nontumor lung or frozen PBMC without sorting. Samples were donated by 72 untreated early-stage non-small cell lung cancer patients. The chain joins TRBV28 to TRBJ2-3, with TRBD1 matching over 9 bases. The sequence was obtained from a male donor with early-stage non-small cell lung cancer. The input for sequencing was PBMCs, taken at surgery. The CDR3 sequence: CASSGQGRSDTQYF. CDR3 bases: TGTGCCAGCAGCGGACAGGGGCGCTCAGATACGCAGTATTTT.